This T cell receptor (beta chain) came from a study of shared clonotypes between healthy human individuals (dated by TCRdb to about 2020). Study-wide context: The cohort comprised two women and a few men aged 18 to 49 years. To estimate repertoire size and how much clonotype sharing occurs between individuals, the study deeply sequenced the blood TCR repertoires of several healthy adults. Each donor's leukapheresis produced roughly between roughly 0.85 and 9.5 billion PBMCs. To increase sequencing depth and limit assay-specific biases, TCR repertoire library preparation and sequencing were carried out by different laboratories using diverse techniques. Per donor, three plates each were used for CD4 naive and CD4 memory, two for CD8 naive, and one for CD8 memory.

Using the deep immunoSEQ assay, multiplex PCR amplified TCR CDR3 regions from genomic DNA. Genomic DNA extracted from each cell subset was distributed evenly over all wells of several immunoSEQ 96-well plates, and each plate served as one replicate. For sorted subsets, 150 to 200 ng genomic DNA, equal to about 30,000 T cell genomes, was loaded into each replicate PCR. Purified libraries were quantified with a Qubit 3.0 fluorometer, sized on a Bioanalyzer 2100, and re-quantified with the KAPA Library Quantification kit. Every immunoSEQ 96-well plate was sequenced on a separate single-read 150-cycle Illumina NextSeq 550 flow cell. Turning to the authors' computational methods: Because only junctional sequences without quality scores were contained in the immunoSEQ output, filtering matching that applied to full-length reads could not be performed. To assign V/J genes and CDR3, sequences were annotated against IMGT germline references using PyIR, a Python wrapper for IgBLAST v1.9. Any read was removed if the V/J assignment was weak (E-value above 1e-6), the CDR3 was missing, or the read contained stop codons, out-of-frame junctions, or ambiguous translated residues. V3J clonotypes were defined as sequences sharing the same inferred V gene, J gene, and CDR3 amino acid sequence. The percentage overlap between two repertoires was calculated by dividing the number of shared unique clonotypes by the size of the smaller repertoire. Richness of each repertoire was evaluated using RTK rarefaction, the Chao1 estimator, and Recon v2.1 estimates of unobserved clonotypes. For all TCRbeta clonotypes obtained by the gDNA method from a handful of donors, generation probabilities were computed with OLGA. This immuneACCESS table, as held by TCRdb, lists in-frame sequences with V and J called but not all clones. Of the missing ones, under half trace to an unresolved V gene in checked studies; the others have no known cause. That table supplies the V and J calls and clone size; D and trimming were determined from the DNA. This sample holds 800,000 or so clones; around 96% were observed only once. The ten largest clonotypes hold about 0.25% of the sample.

What the work shows at the level of the full study, not this receptor alone: Because the study included a small number of donors, the genetic and exposure-history diversity represented was limited. Rarefaction of sorted-subset datasets indicated incomplete sequencing despite the large sequencing depth. Naive subsets generally had larger estimated clonotype richness than memory subsets did. Across a few donors, 5% to 6% of naive CD4, approximately 4% of naive CD8, approximately 2.5% of memory CD4, and approximately 0.4% of memory CD8 clonotypes were shared. Pairwise subsampling led to the expectation that sequencing depth would affect the degree of clonotype sharing among donors. Compared with non-shared clonotypes, the clonotypes found in all four sorted-subset donors had higher generation probabilities. Sampling was limited to blood, and TCR repertoires in tissue likely differ from TCR repertoires in blood.

For this clone: Its antigen has not been determined. No base quality values were provided; no much bigger clone lies one nucleotide off.

CDR1 and CDR2 are drawn from the germline V gene: SGHVS, FNYEAQ. V is cut by 1 base and J by 8 bases, and the space between the germline ends is 20 bases. Measured from the cysteine to the phenylalanine, the CDR3 is 16 residues long. The sequence is cut down to CDR3 DNA, 48 bases in frame from base 1. CD8 naive samples consisted of CD45RO-negative cells that were positively selected for CCR7, yielding a CD45RA+CCR7+ population without TemRA cells. Healthy HIV-negative adults with no recently reported acute infections or vaccinations were included as donors. Every donor was a Caucasian adult residing in Nashville, Tennessee, USA. Blood was obtained by leukapheresis, after which PBMCs were separated by Ficoll-Histopaque density gradient centrifugation and cryopreserved in liquid nitrogen vapor phase. Analytical flow cytometry was used to check the purity and quantity of every magnetically sorted T cell population. Each sorted fraction had its genomic DNA isolated and then quantified by UV absorbance on a Nanodrop 2000c.

The sample consisted of naive CD8+ T cells sorted from blood. Sample cell subset or site, as interpreted from the label and publication: CD45RA+CCR7+. This clonotype was obtained from a man younger than 45 in good health. The rearrangement joined TRBV7-6 to TRBJ1-2; confidence is insufficient to name the D gene. This receptor has the CDR3 CASSLEVSSTASGYTF. The DNA is as follows: TGTGCCAGCAGCTTAGAGGTCTCATCTACGGCAAGCGGCTACACCTTC.